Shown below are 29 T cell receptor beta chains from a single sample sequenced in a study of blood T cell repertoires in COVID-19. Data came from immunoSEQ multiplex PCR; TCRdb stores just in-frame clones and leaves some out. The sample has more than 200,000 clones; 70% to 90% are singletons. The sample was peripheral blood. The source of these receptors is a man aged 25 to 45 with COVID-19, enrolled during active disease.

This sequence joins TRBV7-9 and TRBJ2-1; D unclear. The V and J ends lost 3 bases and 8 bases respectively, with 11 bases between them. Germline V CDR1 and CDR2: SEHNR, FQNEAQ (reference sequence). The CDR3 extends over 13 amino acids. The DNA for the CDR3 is TGTGCCAGCAGCTTGAAACAGTTGGATGAGCAGTTCTTC. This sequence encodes CASSLKQLDEQFF.

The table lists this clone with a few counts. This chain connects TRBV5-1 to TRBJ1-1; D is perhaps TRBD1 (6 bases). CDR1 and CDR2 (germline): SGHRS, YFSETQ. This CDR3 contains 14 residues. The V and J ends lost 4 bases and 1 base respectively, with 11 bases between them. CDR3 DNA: TGCGCCAGCAGCACCGGGACAAAGAACACTGAAGCTTTCTTT. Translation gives CASSTGTKNTEAFF.

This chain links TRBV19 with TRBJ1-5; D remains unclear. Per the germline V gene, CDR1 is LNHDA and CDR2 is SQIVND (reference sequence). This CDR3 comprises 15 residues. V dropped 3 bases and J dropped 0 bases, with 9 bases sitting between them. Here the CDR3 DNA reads TGTGCCAGTAGTATCACAGAGTATAGCAATCAGCCCCAGCATTTT. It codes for CASSITEYSNQPQHF.

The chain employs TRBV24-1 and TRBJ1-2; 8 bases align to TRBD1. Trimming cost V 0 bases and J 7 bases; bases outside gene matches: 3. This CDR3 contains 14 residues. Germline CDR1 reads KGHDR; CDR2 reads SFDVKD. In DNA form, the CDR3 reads TGTGCCACCAGTGATTTGGGACAGGGCTCTGGCTACACCTTC. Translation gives CATSDLGQGSGYTF.

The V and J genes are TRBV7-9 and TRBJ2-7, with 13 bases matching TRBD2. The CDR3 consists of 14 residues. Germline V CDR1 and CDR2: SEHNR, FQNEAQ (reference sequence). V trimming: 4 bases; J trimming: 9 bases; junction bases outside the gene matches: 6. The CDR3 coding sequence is TGTGCCAGCAGCTATACTAGCGGGGGGGCGACGCAGTACTTC. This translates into CASSYTSGGATQYF.

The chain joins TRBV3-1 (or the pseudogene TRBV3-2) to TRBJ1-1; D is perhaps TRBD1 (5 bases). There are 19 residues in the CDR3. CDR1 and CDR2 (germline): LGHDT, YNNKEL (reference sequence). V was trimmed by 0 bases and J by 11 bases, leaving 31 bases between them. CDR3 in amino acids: CASSQDRSGVAGWPCDAFF. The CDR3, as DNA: TGTGCCAGCAGCCAAGATCGGAGCGGGGTGGCAGGGTGGCCCTGTGATGCTTTCTTT.

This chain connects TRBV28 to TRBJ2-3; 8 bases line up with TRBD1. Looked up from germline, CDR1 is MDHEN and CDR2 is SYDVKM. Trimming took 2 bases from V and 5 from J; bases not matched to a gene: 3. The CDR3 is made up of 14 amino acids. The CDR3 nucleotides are TGTGCCAGCAGTTTAGCCAGGGGGCAAGATACGCAGTATTTT. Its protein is CASSLARGQDTQYF.

Here the CDR3 reads CASSGTGTGINIQYF. CDR3 in DNA: TGTGCCAGCAGCGGGACCGGGACAGGGATAAACATTCAGTACTTC. The gene calls are TRBV6-5 and TRBJ2-4; 9 bases align to TRBD1. J lost 6 bases, V lost 6 bases, and 9 bases had no gene match. The CDR3 length is 15 residues. Germline values: CDR1 MNHEY, CDR2 SVGAGI.

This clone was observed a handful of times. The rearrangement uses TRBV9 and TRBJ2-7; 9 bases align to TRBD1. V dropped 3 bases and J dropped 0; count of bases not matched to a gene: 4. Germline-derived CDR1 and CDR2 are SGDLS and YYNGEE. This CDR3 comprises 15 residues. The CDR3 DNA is TGTGCCAGCAGCGCCCGGACAGGGGTCTCCTACGAGCAGTACTTC. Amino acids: CASSARTGVSYEQYF.

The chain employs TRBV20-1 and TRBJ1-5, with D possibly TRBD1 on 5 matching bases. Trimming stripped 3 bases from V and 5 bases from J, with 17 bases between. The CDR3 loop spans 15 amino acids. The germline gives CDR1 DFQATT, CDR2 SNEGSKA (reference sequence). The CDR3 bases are TGCAGTGCTAGTCAGGCTCAGGGTTCTTATCAGCCCCAGCATTTT. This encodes CSASQAQGSYQPQHF.

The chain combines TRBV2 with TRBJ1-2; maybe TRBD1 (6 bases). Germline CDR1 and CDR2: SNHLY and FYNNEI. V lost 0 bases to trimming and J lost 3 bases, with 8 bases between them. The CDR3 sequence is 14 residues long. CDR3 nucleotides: TGTGCCAGCAGTGAAGCGCCAGGGGACTATGGCTACACCTTC. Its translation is CASSEAPGDYGYTF.

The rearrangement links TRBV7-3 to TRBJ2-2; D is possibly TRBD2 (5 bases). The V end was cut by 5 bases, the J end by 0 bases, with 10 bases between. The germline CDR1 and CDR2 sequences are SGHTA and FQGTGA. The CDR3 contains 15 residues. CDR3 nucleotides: TGTGCCAGCAGCCCCAGCGGCACGAACACCGGGGAGCTGTTTTTT. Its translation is CASSPSGTNTGELFF.

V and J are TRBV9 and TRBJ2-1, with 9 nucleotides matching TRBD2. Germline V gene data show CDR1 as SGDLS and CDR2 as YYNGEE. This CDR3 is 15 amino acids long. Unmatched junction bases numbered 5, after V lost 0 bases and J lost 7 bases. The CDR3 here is CASSVGLAGRNEQFF. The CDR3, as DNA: TGTGCCAGCAGCGTAGGGCTAGCGGGGAGGAATGAGCAGTTCTTC.

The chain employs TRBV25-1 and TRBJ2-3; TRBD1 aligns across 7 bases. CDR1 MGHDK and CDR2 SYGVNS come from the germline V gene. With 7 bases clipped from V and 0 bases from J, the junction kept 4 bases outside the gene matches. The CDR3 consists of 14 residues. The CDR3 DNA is TGTGCCAGCATGGGACAGATAAGCACAGATACGCAGTATTTT. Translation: CASMGQISTDTQYF.

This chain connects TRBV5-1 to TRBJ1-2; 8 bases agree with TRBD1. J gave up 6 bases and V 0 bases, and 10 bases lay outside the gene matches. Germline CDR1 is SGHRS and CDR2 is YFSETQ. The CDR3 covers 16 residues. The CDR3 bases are TGCGCCAGCAGCTTGGGCTGGACAGGGCTGGAGAATGGCTACACCTTC. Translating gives CASSLGWTGLENGYTF.

CDR3 nucleotide sequence: TGTGCCAGTAGTAGACCGGGACAGGAACCGTACGAGCAGTACTTC. Amino acid sequence: CASSRPGQEPYEQYF. The chain has TRBV19 and TRBJ2-7, with 8 bases lining up with TRBD1. This CDR3 contains 15 residues. Germline V lookup: CDR1 LNHDA, CDR2 SQIVND (reference sequence). Germline trimming cut 4 bases from V and 4 bases from J; bases unmatched to any gene: 9. Full variable domain (rest looked up from reference TRBV19 and TRBJ2-7): DGGITQSPKYLFRKEGQNVTLSCEQNLNHDAMYWYRQDPGQGLRLIYYSQIVNDFQKGDIAEGYSVSREKKESFPLTVTSAQKNPTAFYLCASSRPGQEPYEQYFGPGTRLTVT.

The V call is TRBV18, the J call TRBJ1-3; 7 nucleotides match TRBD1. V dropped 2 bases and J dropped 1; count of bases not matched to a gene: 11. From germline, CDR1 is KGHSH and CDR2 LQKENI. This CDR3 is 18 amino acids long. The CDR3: CASSPLTGVQGSGNTIYF. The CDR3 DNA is TGTGCCAGCTCACCATTAACAGGGGTTCAAGGATCTGGAAACACCATATATTTT.

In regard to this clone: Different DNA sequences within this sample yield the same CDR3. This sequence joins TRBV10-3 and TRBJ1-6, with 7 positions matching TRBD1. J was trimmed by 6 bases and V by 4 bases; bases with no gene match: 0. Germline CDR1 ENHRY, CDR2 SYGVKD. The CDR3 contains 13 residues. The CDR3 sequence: CAISGQGNSPLHF. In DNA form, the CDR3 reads TGTGCCATCAGTGGACAGGGTAATTCACCCCTCCACTTT.

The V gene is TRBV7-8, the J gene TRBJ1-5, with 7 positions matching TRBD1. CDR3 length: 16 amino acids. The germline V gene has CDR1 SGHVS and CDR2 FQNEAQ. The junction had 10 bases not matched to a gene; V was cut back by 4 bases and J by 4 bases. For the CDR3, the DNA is TGTGCCAGCAGCTCCCTAGACAGGGCTGGGAATCAGCCCCAGCATTTT. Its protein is CASSSLDRAGNQPQHF.

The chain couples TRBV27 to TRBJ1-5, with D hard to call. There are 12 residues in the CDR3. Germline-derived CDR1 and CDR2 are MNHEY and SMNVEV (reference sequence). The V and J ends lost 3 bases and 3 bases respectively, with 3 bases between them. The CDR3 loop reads CASSFLNQPQHF. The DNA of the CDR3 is TGTGCCAGCAGTTTCCTCAATCAGCCCCAGCATTTT.

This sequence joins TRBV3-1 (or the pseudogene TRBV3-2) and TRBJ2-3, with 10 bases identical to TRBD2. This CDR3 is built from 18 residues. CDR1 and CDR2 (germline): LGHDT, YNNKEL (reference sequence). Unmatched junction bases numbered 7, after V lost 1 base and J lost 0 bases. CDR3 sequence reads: CASSQGLAGPASTDTQYF. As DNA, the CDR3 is TGTGCCAGCAGCCAAGGACTAGCGGGCCCCGCTAGCACAGATACGCAGTATTTT.

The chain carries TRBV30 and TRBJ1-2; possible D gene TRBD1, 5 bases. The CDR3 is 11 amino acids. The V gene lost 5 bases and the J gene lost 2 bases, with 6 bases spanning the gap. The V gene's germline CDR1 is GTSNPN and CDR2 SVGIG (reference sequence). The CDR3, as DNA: TGTGCCTGGCAGGGAAACTATGGCTACACCTTC. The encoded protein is CAWQGNYGYTF.

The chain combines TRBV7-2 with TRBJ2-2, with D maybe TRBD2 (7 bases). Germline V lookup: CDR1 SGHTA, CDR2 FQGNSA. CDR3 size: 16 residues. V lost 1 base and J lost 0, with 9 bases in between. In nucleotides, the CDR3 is TGTGCCAGCAGCTTAGAAGGGGGGGCGAACACCGGGGAGCTGTTTTTT. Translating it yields CASSLEGGANTGELFF.

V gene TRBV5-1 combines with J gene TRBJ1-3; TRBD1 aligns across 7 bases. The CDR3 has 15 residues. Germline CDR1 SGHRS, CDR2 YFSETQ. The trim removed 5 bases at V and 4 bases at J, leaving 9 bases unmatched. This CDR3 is CASRTDRAGGNTIYF. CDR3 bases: TGCGCCAGCAGGACAGACAGGGCGGGAGGAAACACCATATATTTT.

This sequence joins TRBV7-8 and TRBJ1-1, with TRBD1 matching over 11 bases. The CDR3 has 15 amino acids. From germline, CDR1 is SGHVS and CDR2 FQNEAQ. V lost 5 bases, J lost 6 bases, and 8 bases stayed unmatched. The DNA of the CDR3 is TGTGCCAGCAGCGATGGACAGGGGGCGAGTGCTGAAGCTTTCTTT. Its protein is CASSDGQGASAEAFF. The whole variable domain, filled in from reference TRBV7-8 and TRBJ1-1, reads GAGVSQSPRYKVAKRGQDVALRCDPISGHVSLFWYQQALGQGPEFLTYFQNEAQLDKSGLPSDRFFAERPEGSVSTLKIQRTQQEDSAVYLCASSDGQGASAEAFFGQGTRLTVV.

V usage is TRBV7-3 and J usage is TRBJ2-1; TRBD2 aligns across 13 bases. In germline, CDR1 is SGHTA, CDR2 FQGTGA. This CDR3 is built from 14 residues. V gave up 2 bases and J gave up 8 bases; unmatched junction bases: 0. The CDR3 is CASSLGTSGDEQFF. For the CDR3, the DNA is TGTGCCAGCAGCTTAGGGACTAGCGGGGATGAGCAGTTCTTC. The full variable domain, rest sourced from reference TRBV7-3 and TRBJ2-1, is GAGVSQTPSNKVTEKGKYVELRCDPISGHTALYWYRQSLGQGPEFLIYFQGTGAADDSGLPNDRFFAVRPEGSVSTLKIQRTERGDSAVYLCASSLGTSGDEQFFGPGTRLTVL.

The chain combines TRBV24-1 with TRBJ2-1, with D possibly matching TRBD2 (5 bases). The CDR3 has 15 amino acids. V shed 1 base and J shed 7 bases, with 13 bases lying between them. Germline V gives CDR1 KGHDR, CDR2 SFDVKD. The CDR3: CATSDLRTGKNEQFF. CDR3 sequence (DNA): TGTGCCACCAGTGATTTAAGGACTGGCAAAAATGAGCAGTTCTTC.

CDR3 in amino acids: CASSLEASGYQETQYF. In nucleotides, the CDR3 is TGCGCCAGCAGCTTGGAGGCTAGCGGTTACCAAGAGACCCAGTACTTC. The chain links TRBV5-1 to TRBJ2-5; 7 nucleotides agree with TRBD2. V dropped 0 bases and J dropped 0; count of bases not matched to a gene: 5. Germline V gene lookup returns CDR1 SGHRS and CDR2 YFSETQ. The CDR3 extends over 16 amino acids.

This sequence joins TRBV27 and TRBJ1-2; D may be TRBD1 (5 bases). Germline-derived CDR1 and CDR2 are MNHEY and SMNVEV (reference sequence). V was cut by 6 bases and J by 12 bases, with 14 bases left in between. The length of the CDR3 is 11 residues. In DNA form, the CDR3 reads TGTGCCAGCAGCCAAGCGGGGGTCCACACCTTC. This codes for CASSQAGVHTF.